A single sample is the source of the 21 T cell receptor beta chains below, sequenced in a study of blood T cell repertoires in COVID-19. TCRdb keeps only in-frame clones here, not all; method: immunoSEQ multiplex PCR. The sample has around 200,000 clones, around 78% seen once; the top ten hold about 2.8%. The material sequenced was peripheral blood. Receptors were obtained from a woman of 80 years or more with active or convalescent COVID-19.

The rearrangement uses TRBV5-4 and TRBJ2-1; 11 bases line up with TRBD1. CDR3 length: 15 residues. Unmatched junction bases numbered 9, after V lost 4 bases and J lost 9 bases. Germline CDR1 is SGHNT and CDR2 is YYREEE (reference sequence). CDR3 bases: TGTGCCAGCAGCCAACCGGGACAGGGGGAGGTTGAGCAGTTCTTC. It is translated as CASSQPGQGEVEQFF.

V gene TRBV4-1 combines with J gene TRBJ2-5; perhaps TRBD2 as D (5 bases). CDR1 is MGHRA and CDR2 is YSYEKL in the germline V gene. The CDR3 sequence is 14 residues long. V shed 6 bases and J shed 1 base, with 12 bases lying between them. CDR3 DNA sequence: TGCGCCAGCAGTCGGAGTGGAGGCCAAGAGACCCAGTACTTC. Translation gives CASSRSGGQETQYF.

The rearrangement links TRBV7-8 to TRBJ1-6, with D unclear. Trimming left V 2 bases short and J 9 bases short, with 14 bases between. Germline V gene sequence: CDR1 SGHVS, CDR2 FQNEAQ. This CDR3 comprises 15 residues. The CDR3 is CASSLWASQASPLHF. In nucleotides, the CDR3 is TGTGCCAGCAGCTTATGGGCCAGTCAAGCTTCACCCCTCCACTTT.

The chain carries TRBV5-1 and TRBJ1-1; tentatively, D is TRBD1 (6 bases). Germline values: CDR1 SGHRS, CDR2 YFSETQ. V lost 4 bases and J 0 bases, leaving 10 bases between the germline ends. This CDR3 is built from 14 residues. CDR3 region: CASSRTGMNTEAFF. In DNA, the CDR3 is TGCGCCAGCAGCCGAACAGGGATGAACACTGAAGCTTTCTTT.

V usage is TRBV30 and J usage is TRBJ2-3; 11 nucleotides line up with TRBD1. Per germline, CDR1 GTSNPN and CDR2 SVGIG (reference sequence). This CDR3 is 14 amino acids long. Unmatched junction bases numbered 5, after V lost 5 bases and J lost 4 bases. This chain's CDR3 is CAWDRTGGADTQYF. For the CDR3, the DNA is TGTGCCTGGGATAGGACAGGGGGCGCAGATACGCAGTATTTT.

The V gene is TRBV5-4, the J gene TRBJ1-4, with a weak D call TRBD1 (5 bases). The germline V gene has CDR1 SGHNT and CDR2 YYREEE (reference sequence). V was pared by 3 bases and J by 2 bases, with 11 bases between. The CDR3 length is 15 residues. The CDR3 sequence: CASSWRAGTNEKLFF. The CDR3 DNA follows: TGTGCCAGCAGCTGGAGAGCAGGGACTAATGAAAAACTGTTTTTT.

This clone is a singleton in its sample. The V gene is TRBV28, the J gene TRBJ1-4; 10 nucleotides line up with TRBD1. Germline V gene sequence: CDR1 MDHEN, CDR2 SYDVKM. The CDR3 loop spans 14 amino acids. Trimming cost V 8 bases and J 7 bases; bases outside gene matches: 7. The DNA of the CDR3 is TGTGCCAGCCCCAGGGACAGGGGTTTTGAAAAACTGTTTTTT. Translation gives CASPRDRGFEKLFF.

This clone showed up just once. The V call is TRBV28, the J call TRBJ2-1; 7 bases are a match to TRBD2. V trimming: 5 bases; J trimming: 3 bases; junction bases outside the gene matches: 10. Germline V gene sequence: CDR1 MDHEN, CDR2 SYDVKM. This CDR3 contains 16 residues. CDR3 loop: CASSPRLARDYNEQFF. The CDR3 DNA is TGTGCCAGCAGTCCGCGACTAGCACGGGACTACAATGAGCAGTTCTTC.

This clone was detected only a few times. The rearrangement links TRBV10-3 to TRBJ1-1, with D possibly matching TRBD1 (6 bases). Trimming removed 9 bases at V and 1 base at J, with 18 bases between. The length of the CDR3 is 15 residues. The germline CDR1 and CDR2 sequences are ENHRY and SYGVKD. CDR3 in amino acids: CAIGRGTGQNTEAFF. Here the CDR3 DNA reads TGTGCCATAGGGAGGGGGACCGGCCAGAACACTGAAGCTTTCTTT.

V is TRBV6-5 and J is TRBJ2-5, with a tentative D call TRBD2 (5 bases). CDR3 size: 13 residues. Deletions cut 8 bases from V and 5 bases from J, with 15 bases between. Germline CDR1 MNHEY, CDR2 SVGAGI. The CDR3 DNA sequence: TGTGCCAGCCAACGGGGAGAATTGGAGACCCAGTACTTC. This gives the protein CASQRGELETQYF.

This clone has a single count. The chain is built from TRBV27 and TRBJ2-7, with D tentatively TRBD2 (7 bases). Per germline, CDR1 MNHEY and CDR2 SMNVEV (reference sequence). Between the trimmed V and J ends, which lost 7 bases and 5 bases, there was a span of 24 bases. The CDR3 totals 16 residues. CDR3 DNA: TGTGCCAGCACTACGCGTAGGGGGGGGCCATCTAACGAGCAGTACTTC. This codes for CASTTRRGGPSNEQYF.

A few counts support this clone. This chain joins TRBV6-6 and TRBJ1-5, with TRBD1 identical over 8 bases. Germline trimming cut 5 bases from V and 0 bases from J; bases unmatched to any gene: 9. From germline, CDR1 is MNHNY and CDR2 SVGAGI (reference sequence). This CDR3 comprises 17 residues. This CDR3 reads CASSRSSGQGSNQPQHF. CDR3 sequence (DNA): TGTGCCAGCAGTCGCTCATCCGGACAGGGTAGCAATCAGCCCCAGCATTTT.

This clone has only a few counts. The gene calls are TRBV4-2 and TRBJ1-5; D call uncertain. Trimming left V 0 bases short and J 5 bases short, with 17 bases between. Germline V gene lookup returns CDR1 LGHNA and CDR2 YNFKEQ. There are 17 residues in the CDR3. CDR3: CASSQDTLFGQDQPQHF. The CDR3 DNA follows: TGTGCCAGCAGCCAAGATACCCTCTTTGGTCAGGATCAGCCCCAGCATTTT.

The chain joins TRBV6-5 to TRBJ1-3; D is uncertain. The CDR3 length is 13 residues. The germline CDR1 and CDR2 sequences are MNHEY and SVGAGI. Deletions cut 8 bases from V and 4 bases from J, with 12 bases between. In DNA, the CDR3 is TGTGCCAGCCTGAACCGAGCGGGAAACACCATATATTTT. It encodes CASLNRAGNTIYF.

Only one count was recorded for this clone. The gene calls are TRBV30 and TRBJ2-1; the match to TRBD1 covers 10 bases. CDR1 is GTSNPN, CDR2 SVGIG, per germline (reference sequence). The V gene end was trimmed by 3 bases and the J gene end by 2 bases; junction bases not matched to a gene: 7. CDR3 length: 16 residues. This CDR3 is CAWRRDRGNTYNEQFF. Written as DNA, the CDR3 is TGTGCCTGGAGGCGGGACAGGGGAAATACCTACAATGAGCAGTTCTTC.

The chain couples TRBV27 to TRBJ1-2; 11 nucleotides align to TRBD1. Germline CDR1 reads MNHEY; CDR2 reads SMNVEV (reference sequence). The CDR3 covers 16 residues. With V trimmed by 6 bases and J by 0 bases, 6 bases remained unmatched. The CDR3 here is CASSQGQGATNYGYTF. CDR3 nucleotides: TGTGCCAGCAGCCAAGGACAGGGGGCGACTAACTATGGCTACACCTTC.

This chain links TRBV19 with TRBJ2-3; unclear D gene. This CDR3 spans 15 amino acids. Trimming took 4 bases from V and 1 from J, leaving 12 bases between them. In germline, CDR1 is LNHDA, CDR2 SQIVND (reference sequence). CDR3 DNA: TGTGCCAGTAGTACCCTAGGTTACCGCACAGATACGCAGTATTTT. This encodes CASSTLGYRTDTQYF.

This chain connects TRBV5-4 to TRBJ2-3; TRBD1 agrees at 7 bases. This CDR3 is 15 amino acids long. The V gene's germline CDR1 is SGHNT and CDR2 YYREEE (reference sequence). With V trimmed by 4 bases and J by 5 bases, 10 bases remained unmatched. The CDR3 loop is CASSIGTERLDTQYF. CDR3 nucleotide sequence: TGTGCCAGCAGCATCGGGACAGAGCGCTTAGATACGCAGTATTTT.

This chain connects TRBV10-3 to TRBJ2-2; no reliable D call. CDR1 ENHRY and CDR2 SYGVKD come from the germline V gene. With 0 bases removed from V and 6 bases from J, the gap between germline ends came to 8 bases. This CDR3 comprises 14 residues. This CDR3 reads CAISESVGAGELFF. The DNA for the CDR3 is TGTGCCATCAGTGAGTCCGTGGGCGCCGGGGAGCTGTTTTTT.

This chain uses TRBV5-4 with TRBJ1-3; no clear D gene. CDR3 length: 14 residues. Trimming cost V 0 bases and J 4 bases, with 8 bases left between them. Germline assignment: CDR1 SGHNT and CDR2 YYREEE (reference sequence). CDR3 sequence (DNA): TGTGCCAGCAGCTTGGAACTGCAAGGAAACACCATATATTTT. Translating it yields CASSLELQGNTIYF.

V usage is TRBV4-1 and J usage is TRBJ1-2; 8 bases match TRBD1. Germline V CDR1 and CDR2: MGHRA, YSYEKL. The length of the CDR3 is 15 residues. V gave up 4 bases and J gave up 5 bases; unmatched junction bases: 9. CDR3 nucleotides: TGCGCCAGCAGCCTAGGCGGACAGGGAGGTTATGGCTACACCTTC. It specifies CASSLGGQGGYGYTF.